These 29 T cell receptor beta chains came from one sample sequenced in a study of read filtering for tumor transcriptome and immune sequencing. The library was built from around 0.4 ug RNA with molecular barcoded adaptors for alpha/delta and beta/gamma chains. TCRdb re-called the reads with MiXCR, one entry per CDR3 protein. The table lists roughly 130,000 distinct CDR3 sequences, roughly 13% of them singletons. Sequencing was carried out using a population of CD138-negative cells sorted from bone marrow. The receptors originated from a donor aged 40 or over with multiple myeloma.

This clonotype was recorded many times. The V and J genes are TRBV20-1 and TRBJ1-1; D is undetermined. CDR1 DFQATT and CDR2 SNEGSKA come from the germline V gene (reference sequence). The CDR3 is 13 amino acids. Trimming cost V 5 bases and J 0 bases, with 10 bases left between them. The DNA of the CDR3 is TGCAGTGCTGCCGGGCTTTTGAACACTGAAGCTTTCTTT. It specifies CSAAGLLNTEAFF.

This clonotype was seen at least ten times. The chain employs TRBV29-1 and TRBJ2-2; no clear D. This CDR3 has 13 amino acids. CDR1 is SQVTM, CDR2 ANQGSEA, per germline. The V end was cut by 7 bases, the J end by 4 bases, with 13 bases between. This CDR3 is CSANMGFTGELFF. The DNA of the CDR3 is TGCAGCGCCAATATGGGGTTCACCGGGGAGCTGTTTTTT.

In its sample, this clonotype was seen many times. CDR3 sequence reads: CSARGQIEAFF. For the CDR3, the DNA is TGCAGTGCTAGGGGGCAGATTGAAGCTTTCTTT. The chain combines TRBV20-1 with TRBJ1-1; D perhaps matches TRBD1 (5 bases). This CDR3 contains 11 residues. CDR1 DFQATT and CDR2 SNEGSKA come from the germline V gene (reference sequence). Trimming shortened V by 3 bases and J by 7 bases, and 9 bases separated the two germline ends.

In its sample, this clonotype was seen a few times. This chain connects TRBV18 to TRBJ2-7; tentatively, D is TRBD2 (6 bases). This CDR3 has 16 amino acids. Germline lookup yields CDR1 KGHSH and CDR2 LQKENI. The germline V and J ends were trimmed by 2 bases and 0 bases, with 14 bases remaining between them. The CDR3 spells CASSPDPSVSSYEQYF. CDR3 nucleotides: TGTGCCAGCTCACCAGATCCTAGCGTTAGCTCCTACGAGCAGTACTTC.

This clonotype occurred many times. The genes are TRBV6-1 and TRBJ1-1; unclear D gene. Germline assignment: CDR1 MNHNS and CDR2 SASEGT. Trimming pared 6 bases from V and 1 base from J, leaving 9 bases between. This CDR3 is 13 amino acids long. CDR3 sequence: CASRYTENTEAFF. In nucleotides, the CDR3 is TGTGCCAGCAGATACACAGAGAACACTGAAGCTTTCTTT.

There are many counts of this clonotype. This sequence joins TRBV4-2 and TRBJ2-3, with 13 bases matching TRBD2. CDR3 length: 16 residues. Germline CDR1 LGHNA, CDR2 YNFKEQ. The junction had 0 bases not matched to a gene; V was cut back by 0 bases and J by 3 bases. CDR3 loop: CASSQETSGGTDTQYF. The CDR3 bases are TGTGCCAGCAGCCAAGAGACTAGCGGGGGGACAGATACGCAGTATTTT.

As to this clonotype: A much larger clone differs by one base, so this may be a read error. This chain uses TRBV5-5 with TRBJ1-5; D is undetermined. The CDR3 is 14 amino acids. CDR1 and CDR2 from the germline V gene are SGHKS and YYEKEE (reference sequence). The V end lost 7 bases, the J end lost 1 base, and 12 bases lay between the germline ends. The CDR3 coding sequence is TGTGCCAGCGGTCCAATGTACAGCAATCAGCCCCAGCATTTT. Its translation: CASGPMYSNQPQHF.

Details on this clonotype: This likely stems from a read error, as it lies one base from a far larger clone. The CDR3 region is CASRTRDSRGNEQLF. The CDR3, as DNA: TGCGCCAGCAGAACGCGGGACTCCCGGGGAAATGAGCAGCTCTTC. The rearrangement links TRBV11-1 to TRBJ2-1; maybe TRBD2 (6 bases). CDR3 length: 15 amino acids. Per germline, CDR1 SGHAT and CDR2 FQDESV (reference sequence).

In its sample, this clonotype was seen many times. In DNA form, the CDR3 reads TGCAGTGCTAGAGATGAAGGACTAGCTAGCTCCTACGAGCAGTACTTC. Amino acid sequence: CSARDEGLASSYEQYF. J is TRBJ2-7 and V is TRBV20-1; 8 bases agree with TRBD2. Trimming at V came to 0 bases and at J to 0 bases, leaving 7 bases not matched to a gene. The CDR3 loop spans 16 amino acids. Germline loops: CDR1 DFQATT, CDR2 SNEGSKA (reference sequence).

The table lists this clonotype with many counts. The V and J genes are TRBV5-1 and TRBJ2-1; 9 bases agree with TRBD2. Germline CDR1 is SGHRS and CDR2 is YFSETQ. The V segment lost 0 bases and the J segment 5 bases; nucleotides outside the gene matches: 9. There are 17 residues in the CDR3. The CDR3 loop reads CASSLGRRLADNNEQFF. In DNA, the CDR3 is TGCGCCAGCAGCTTGGGAAGAAGACTAGCGGATAACAATGAGCAGTTCTTC.

This clonotype has a count of ten or more. This sequence joins TRBV12-3 or TRBV12-4 and TRBJ2-7; 12 bases align to TRBD2. Unmatched junction bases numbered 5, after V lost 5 bases and J lost 3 bases. The CDR3 is 15 residues long. The CDR3 DNA is TGTGCCAGCAGTCCTAGCGGGAGGGGATACTACGAGCAGTACTTC. Amino acids: CASSPSGRGYYEQYF.

At least ten counts were recorded for this clonotype. The chain uses TRBV20-1 and TRBJ2-5, with 9 bases matching TRBD2. CDR1 and CDR2 from the germline V gene are DFQATT and SNEGSKA (reference sequence). Trimming took 0 bases from V and 1 from J; bases not matched to a gene: 3. There are 15 residues in the CDR3. Here the CDR3 DNA reads TGCAGTGCTAGAGATGCGGGGGGGCGCCAAGAGACCCAGTACTTC. Protein sequence: CSARDAGGRQETQYF.

This clonotype was seen repeatedly, ten times or more. CDR3 region: CASSPPTPTDTQYF. For the CDR3, the DNA is TGCGCCAGCAGCCCACCGACACCCACAGATACGCAGTATTTT. This chain connects TRBV5-1 to TRBJ2-3; unclear D gene. Deletions cut 4 bases from V and 2 bases from J, with 11 bases between. The CDR3 contains 14 residues. Per germline, CDR1 SGHRS and CDR2 YFSETQ.

This clonotype was seen only a few times. A read error likely explains this, since a far larger clone differs by one base. The conserved phenylalanine or tryptophan normally closing the CDR3 is absent here, so this likely arose from a read error. The chain combines TRBV7-2 with TRBJ2-1, with 8 bases that match TRBD2. Losses at the gene ends were 8 bases for V and 7 bases for J; bases not matched to a gene: 10. Germline CDR1 reads SGHTA; CDR2 reads FQGNSA. CDR3 length: 14 residues. CDR3: CASESGSPANEQFS. CDR3 nucleotide sequence: TGTGCCAGCGAGAGCGGGAGTCCGGCGAATGAGCAGTTCTCC.

In the case of this clonotype: This may stem from a read error, because a much larger clone lies one nucleotide away. V is TRBV3-1 and J is TRBJ2-1; 8 nucleotides line up with TRBD1. Germline V gives CDR1 LGHDT, CDR2 YNNKEL (reference sequence). The CDR3 length is 15 residues. The chain's CDR3 is CANSLSGTGYNEQFF. CDR3 nucleotides: TGTGCCAACAGCTTGTCCGGGACAGGCTACAATGAGCAGTTCTTC.

In this sample, this clonotype turned up many times. The gene calls are TRBV25-1 and TRBJ2-3; TRBD1 is a possible D gene (6 bases). The CDR3 extends over 15 amino acids. Germline V gene data show CDR1 as MGHDK and CDR2 as SYGVNS. V shed 7 bases and J shed 3 bases, with 17 bases lying between them. The CDR3 coding sequence is TGTGCCAGCACGGAAGGGGGAACCTTAACAGATACGCAGTATTTT. This gives the protein CASTEGGTLTDTQYF.

This clonotype was counted ten times or more. V gene TRBV6-5 combines with J gene TRBJ2-6; 7 bases match TRBD2. Trimming cost V 8 bases and J 2 bases; bases outside gene matches: 12. The CDR3 totals 17 residues. CDR1 is MNHEY, CDR2 SVGAGI, per germline. The CDR3 is CASRPSGIRTGANVLTF. For the CDR3, the DNA is TGTGCCAGCCGCCCCAGCGGGATTAGGACTGGGGCCAACGTCCTGACTTTC.

At least ten counts were recorded for this clonotype. This chain links TRBV7-3 with TRBJ1-2; D not resolved. CDR3 size: 15 residues. The V and J ends lost 1 base and 8 bases respectively, with 17 bases between them. Germline loops: CDR1 SGHTA, CDR2 FQGTGA. CDR3 protein: CASSLNPDPEGGYTF. In DNA, the CDR3 is TGTGCCAGCAGCTTAAATCCCGACCCAGAAGGGGGCTACACCTTC.

There are many counts of this clonotype. J is TRBJ1-1 and V is TRBV9; a possible D gene is TRBD1 (6 bases). Germline CDR1 and CDR2: SGDLS and YYNGEE. This CDR3 region has 13 residues. Trimming removed 0 bases from V and 5 bases from J, with 8 bases in between. Here the CDR3 DNA reads TGTGCCAGCAGCGTAGACCAGGGGACTGAAGCTTTCTTT. Its translation: CASSVDQGTEAFF. The variable domain in full, completed from reference TRBV9 and TRBJ1-1, reads DSGVTQTPKHLITATGQRVTLRCSPRSGDLSVYWYQQSLDQGLQFLIQYYNGEERAKGNILERFSAQQFPDLHSELNLSSLELGDSALYFCASSVDQGTEAFFGQGTRLTVV.

This clonotype was observed many times. The chain combines TRBV7-2 with TRBJ2-3; D could derive from TRBD1 or TRBD2 (6 bases each). CDR1 is SGHTA, CDR2 FQGNSA, per germline. V was cut by 5 bases and J by 5 bases, with 14 bases left in between. The CDR3 contains 14 residues. The CDR3 loop reads CASSRGGGIDTQYF. DNA of the CDR3: TGTGCCAGCAGCCGAGGGGGAGGTATAGATACGCAGTATTTT.

In its sample, this clonotype was seen many times. The chain joins TRBV9 to TRBJ2-2; TRBD2 aligns across 10 bases. The germline V gene has CDR1 SGDLS and CDR2 YYNGEE. The CDR3 covers 16 residues. V dropped 0 bases and J dropped 3; count of bases not matched to a gene: 2. The CDR3 sequence: CASSVGGTSDTGELFF. CDR3 coding DNA: TGTGCCAGCAGCGTAGGCGGGACTAGCGACACCGGGGAGCTGTTTTTT.

This clonotype has at least ten counts. V and J are TRBV12-3 or TRBV12-4 and TRBJ2-5, with 9 bases matching TRBD2. The CDR3 totals 17 residues. V gave up 3 bases and J gave up 4 bases; unmatched junction bases: 12. CDR3 loop: CASSFGGGAREGETQYF. The CDR3 nucleotides are TGTGCCAGCAGTTTCGGCGGGGGGGCAAGGGAGGGAGAGACCCAGTACTTC.

Concerning this clonotype itself: This may be a read error: a much more frequent sequence differs by one nucleotide. The rearrangement links TRBV29-1 to TRBJ2-5; maybe TRBD1 (8 bases). Germline lookup yields CDR1 SQVTM and CDR2 ANQGSEA. This CDR3 is 17 amino acids long. Trimming removed 4 bases from V and 4 bases from J, with 25 bases in between. The CDR3 reads CSVGSGGAGGEGETQYF. The CDR3 DNA reads as TGCAGCGTTGGCTCTGGGGGGGCAGGGGGCGAAGGAGAGACCCAGTACTTC.

Ten or more counts support this clonotype. The chain uses TRBV3-1 and TRBJ2-1, with TRBD2 matching 7 bases. CDR3 length: 15 amino acids. The germline CDR1 and CDR2 sequences are LGHDT and YNNKEL (reference sequence). The V and J ends lost 0 bases and 4 bases, in that order; junction bases with no gene match: 3. This chain's CDR3 is CASSQDPAGYNEQFF. In DNA form, the CDR3 reads TGTGCCAGCAGCCAAGATCCAGCGGGGTACAATGAGCAGTTCTTC.

This clonotype was detected ten times or more. This sequence joins TRBV20-1 and TRBJ2-1; D may be TRBD2 (6 bases). CDR3 length: 17 amino acids. Germline V gene sequence: CDR1 DFQATT, CDR2 SNEGSKA (reference sequence). V was clipped by 5 bases and J by 0 bases, with 20 bases between them. In nucleotides, the CDR3 is TGCAGTGCTGGGCCAACTAGCTTACCGAGCTCCTACAATGAGCAGTTCTTC. Its protein product is CSAGPTSLPSSYNEQFF.

At least ten counts were recorded for this clonotype. J is TRBJ2-7 and V is TRBV20-1; 9 nucleotides agree with TRBD2. Trimming removed 0 bases from V and 3 bases from J; junction bases left unmatched: 6. Germline assignment: CDR1 DFQATT and CDR2 SNEGSKA (reference sequence). The CDR3 totals 15 residues. The CDR3 here is CSARDGGRAIYEQYF. The CDR3, as DNA: TGCAGTGCTAGAGATGGCGGGAGGGCCATCTACGAGCAGTACTTC.

This clonotype showed up just a few times. The rearrangement uses TRBV29-1 and TRBJ2-3; TRBD1 or TRBD2 may be the D gene (5 bases each). The germline V and J ends were trimmed by 6 bases and 7 bases, with 14 bases remaining between them. Germline V gene sequence: CDR1 SQVTM, CDR2 ANQGSEA. The CDR3 has 12 amino acids. Here the CDR3 DNA reads TGCAGCGTGGCCGGGACGCCAAATACGCAGTATTTT. Its translation: CSVAGTPNTQYF.

This clonotype was observed at least ten times. V gene TRBV5-1 combines with J gene TRBJ1-1; D might be TRBD1 (6 bases). The CDR3 totals 15 residues. With 4 bases removed from V and 5 bases from J, the gap between germline ends came to 18 bases. The germline gives CDR1 SGHRS, CDR2 YFSETQ. CDR3 coding DNA: TGCGCCAGCAGCAACTTACCGACACAGGGTACTGAAGCTTTCTTT. Its translation is CASSNLPTQGTEAFF.

This clonotype appeared many times. The V call is TRBV9, the J call TRBJ2-1; TRBD2 matches 8 bases. V shed 2 bases and J 2 bases; nucleotides not matched to a gene: 6. The CDR3 is 16 residues long. Germline V gives CDR1 SGDLS, CDR2 YYNGEE. CDR3 protein: CASSVISGTTYNEQFF. The DNA for the CDR3 is TGTGCCAGCAGCGTGATTAGCGGGACTACCTACAATGAGCAGTTCTTC.